This is a list of T cell receptor beta chains from one sample in a study of blood T cell repertoires in COVID-19. Repertoires were generated with immunoSEQ multiplex PCR, while TCRdb's copy carries only in-frame clones and drops some. The table lists 200,000 to 250,000 clones, approximately 88% of them singletons. Sequenced: PBMCs or T cells enriched from blood (not recorded which). These receptors came from a woman between 25 and 40 years old who had been exposed to COVID-19. CDR3s include the opening cysteine and the closing phenylalanine or tryptophan. A D gene is named only where the DNA matches it firmly. Expanded clones get a size class; other rows say once, few or many, or leave the size out.

v_call	clone_size	d_call	j_call	cdr3_aa	cdr3_nt
TRBV7-9	-	TRBD1	TRBJ2-3	CASSLDRGWDTQYF	TGTGCCAGCAGCCTCGACAGGGGGTGGGATACGCAGTATTTT
TRBV18	-	TRBD1	TRBJ1-6	CASSPSFETGGNSPLHF	TGTGCCAGCTCACCCAGTTTTGAGACAGGGGGTAATTCACCCCTCCACTTT
TRBV6-5	-	TRBD1	TRBJ1-2	CATRTGEDGYTF	TGTGCCACCCGGACAGGGGAGGATGGCTACACCTTC
TRBV19	-	TRBD2	TRBJ2-1	CASSALAGPYNEQFF	TGTGCCAGTAGTGCCCTAGCGGGACCCTACAATGAGCAGTTCTTC
TRBV18	once	TRBD1	TRBJ2-7	CASAGNAGGSYEQYF	TGTGCCAGCGCCGGTAATGCAGGGGGCTCCTACGAGCAGTACTTC
TRBV6-4	-	-	TRBJ1-2	CASSDRRGDGYTF	TGTGCCAGCAGTGACCGTCGGGGGGATGGCTACACCTTC
TRBV11-1	-	TRBD1	TRBJ1-3	CASSVGQGLIGNTIYF	TGTGCCAGCAGCGTTGGACAGGGACTAATTGGAAACACCATATATTTT
TRBV5-1	-	TRBD1	TRBJ1-2	CASSLPRTGGEDGYTF	TGCGCCAGCAGCTTGCCTCGGACAGGGGGCGAGGATGGCTACACCTTC
TRBV6-5	-	TRBD2	TRBJ2-7	CASSSFTSGRAYEQYF	TGTGCCAGCAGTTCCTTTACTAGCGGGAGGGCCTACGAGCAGTACTTC
TRBV28	-	-	TRBJ1-6	CAASEAIYNSPLHF	TGTGCCGCTAGCGAGGCAATTTATAATTCACCCCTCCACTTT
TRBV5-1	-	TRBD2	TRBJ2-7	CASSFGTSGRPKYF	TGCGCCAGCAGCTTCGGGACTAGCGGGAGGCCAAAGTACTTC
TRBV2	once	-	TRBJ2-7	CASMDSLGSYEQYF	TGTGCCAGCATGGATAGCCTGGGCTCCTACGAGCAGTACTTC
TRBV7-9	-	-	TRBJ1-2	CASSSGAGADYGYTF	TGTGCCAGCAGCTCAGGTGCAGGGGCCGACTATGGCTACACCTTC
TRBV19	-	-	TRBJ2-2	CASSIGLKNTGELFF	TGTGCCAGTAGTATCGGACTTAAGAACACCGGGGAGCTGTTTTTT
TRBV30	-	TRBD1	TRBJ1-4	CAWSVQGRKLFF	TGTGCCTGGAGTGTACAGGGGCGGAAACTGTTTTTT
TRBV12-5	-	-	TRBJ2-7	CASGLARAYEQYF	TGTGCTAGTGGTTTGGCCAGGGCCTACGAGCAGTACTTC
TRBV19	-	TRBD2	TRBJ2-1	CASRRGLADYNEQFF	TGTGCCAGTAGACGGGGACTAGCGGATTACAATGAGCAGTTCTTC
TRBV7-9	-	-	TRBJ2-1	CASSLSGRVNEQFF	TGTGCCAGCAGCTTAAGTGGGAGAGTGAATGAGCAGTTCTTC
TRBV27	-	-	TRBJ2-2	CASSSGVFTGELFF	TGTGCCAGCAGTTCAGGGGTTTTCACCGGGGAGCTGTTTTTT
TRBV5-1	-	TRBD2	TRBJ2-1	CASSFGLAGYNEQFF	TGCGCCAGCAGCTTCGGACTAGCGGGATACAATGAGCAGTTCTTC
TRBV28	-	TRBD1	TRBJ1-3	CASSLYLGRGTGNTIYF	TGTGCCAGCAGTTTATATTTGGGCAGGGGGACAGGAAACACCATATATTTT
TRBV6-5	-	TRBD1	TRBJ1-2	CASRPGQGYGYTF	TGTGCCAGCAGACCGGGACAGGGCTATGGCTACACCTTC
TRBV5-6	-	TRBD1	TRBJ1-2	CASSPGQGRYGYTF	TGTGCCAGCAGCCCGGGACAGGGACGCTATGGCTACACCTTC
TRBV11-2	-	-	TRBJ1-1	CASSLEEGTEAFF	TGTGCCAGCAGCTTAGAGGAGGGCACTGAAGCTTTCTTT
TRBV10-3	-	-	TRBJ1-1	CAITSRGPYTEAFF	TGTGCCATCACGTCCAGGGGCCCATACACTGAAGCTTTCTTT
TRBV5-5	-	TRBD1	TRBJ1-2	CASSAWTGEGGYTF	TGTGCCAGCAGCGCCTGGACAGGGGAGGGTGGCTACACCTTC
TRBV9	-	TRBD1	TRBJ1-4	CASSETGGYQEELFF	TGTGCCAGCTCCGAAACAGGGGGGTATCAAGAAGAACTGTTTTTT
TRBV10-2	-	TRBD1	TRBJ1-1	CASSGTGTGTEAFF	TGCGCCAGCAGTGGCACCGGGACAGGGACTGAAGCTTTCTTT
TRBV20-1	once	TRBD2	TRBJ2-1	CSASSPVGGGRAGDEQFF	TGCAGTGCTAGTTCCCCCGTAGGGGGCGGGAGGGCCGGAGATGAGCAGTTCTTC
TRBV12-5	-	TRBD2	TRBJ2-7	CASGRATGLAPYEQYF	TGTGCTAGTGGTCGGGCCACGGGACTAGCGCCTTACGAGCAGTACTTC
TRBV7-8	-	-	TRBJ2-7	CASSPSGSSYEQYF	TGTGCCAGCAGCCCTTCCGGTTCTTCCTACGAGCAGTACTTC
TRBV6-1	-	-	TRBJ2-7	CASSESVLSSYEQYF	TGTGCCAGCAGTGAATCCGTTCTTAGCTCCTACGAGCAGTACTTC
TRBV28	once	TRBD1	TRBJ1-2	CASSPQPGQAYGYTF	TGTGCCAGCAGTCCTCAACCGGGACAGGCCTATGGCTACACCTTC
TRBV7-3	-	TRBD1	TRBJ1-1	CASSRQGWSTEAFF	TGTGCCAGCAGCCGACAGGGTTGGAGCACTGAAGCTTTCTTT
TRBV11-2	-	-	TRBJ2-7	CASSLYYPEGVSDEQYF	TGTGCCAGCAGCTTATATTATCCGGAGGGAGTAAGCGACGAGCAGTACTTC
TRBV27	once	TRBD2	TRBJ2-3	CASSWRLAGVGTDTQYF	TGTGCCAGCAGTTGGAGACTAGCGGGAGTGGGCACAGATACGCAGTATTTT
TRBV19	-	-	TRBJ1-4	CASSPTGTREKLFF	TGTGCCAGTAGTCCCACAGGGACTAGAGAAAAACTGTTTTTT
TRBV7-9	-	TRBD1	TRBJ1-1	CASSLDLGQGTEAFF	TGTGCCAGCAGCTTAGATTTAGGACAGGGGACTGAAGCTTTCTTT
TRBV6-5	-	TRBD1	TRBJ1-1	CASRTGGRTEAFF	TGTGCCAGCCGGACAGGGGGAAGAACTGAAGCTTTCTTT
TRBV4-1	-	-	TRBJ1-4	CASSQTGIGEKLFF	TGCGCCAGCAGCCAAACAGGGATCGGTGAAAAACTGTTTTTT
TRBV5-1	-	TRBD1	TRBJ1-2	CASRRDRGLGGYTF	TGCGCCAGCAGGCGGGACAGGGGGCTTGGTGGCTACACCTTC